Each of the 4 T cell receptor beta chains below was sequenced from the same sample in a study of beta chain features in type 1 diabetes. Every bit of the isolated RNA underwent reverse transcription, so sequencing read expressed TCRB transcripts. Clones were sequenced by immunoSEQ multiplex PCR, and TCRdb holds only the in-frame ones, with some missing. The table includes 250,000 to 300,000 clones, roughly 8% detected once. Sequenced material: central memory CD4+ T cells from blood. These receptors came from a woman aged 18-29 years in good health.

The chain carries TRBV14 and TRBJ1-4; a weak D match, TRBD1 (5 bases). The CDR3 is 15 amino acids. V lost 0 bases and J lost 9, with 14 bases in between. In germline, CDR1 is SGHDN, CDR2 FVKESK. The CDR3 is CASSQEGGRVKKLFF. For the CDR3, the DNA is TGTGCCAGCAGCCAAGAAGGTGGCAGGGTTAAAAAACTGTTTTTT.

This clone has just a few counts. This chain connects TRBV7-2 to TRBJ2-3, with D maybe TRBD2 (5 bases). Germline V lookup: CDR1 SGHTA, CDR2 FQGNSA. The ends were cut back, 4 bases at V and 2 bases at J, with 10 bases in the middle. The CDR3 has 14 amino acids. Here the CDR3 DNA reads TGTGCCAGCAGCTCTCGAGGGTACACAGATACGCAGTATTTT. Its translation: CASSSRGYTDTQYF.

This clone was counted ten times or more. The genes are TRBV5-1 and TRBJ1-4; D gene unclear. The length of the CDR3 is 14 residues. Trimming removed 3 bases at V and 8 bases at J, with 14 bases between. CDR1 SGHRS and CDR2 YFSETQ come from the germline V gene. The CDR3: CASSWENTGEKLFF. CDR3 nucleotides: TGCGCCAGCAGCTGGGAGAATACCGGCGAAAAACTGTTTTTT.

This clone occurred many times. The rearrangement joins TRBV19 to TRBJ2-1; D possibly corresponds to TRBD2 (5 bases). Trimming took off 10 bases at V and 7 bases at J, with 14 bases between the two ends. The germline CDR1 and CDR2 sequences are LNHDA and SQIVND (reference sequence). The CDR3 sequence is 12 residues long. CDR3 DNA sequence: TGTGCCACACTCGCGCGGGCTAATGAGCAGTTCTTC. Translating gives CATLARANEQFF.